This TCR beta chain was profiled in a study of Ad26.COV2.S vaccination and SARS-CoV-2 variants. Study background: Ad26.COV2.S, an intramuscular injection, was given once or twice 56 days apart.

The treatment denotes: 15 to 20 received Ad26.COV2.S at low or high dose, single or two shots; roughly five received placebo; per-sample allocation not given. Collection of samples fell on day 63 after the first vaccine or placebo injection. TCRdb keeps only in-frame clones here, not all; method: immunoSEQ multiplex PCR. The sample lists about 370,000 clones, about 89% occurring once. Losses at the gene ends were 0 bases for V and 12 bases for J; bases not matched to a gene: 11. Germline CDR1 LGHDT, CDR2 YNNKEL (reference sequence). CDR3 size: 14 residues. Broader study findings: After vaccination, substantial breadth of spike-specific CD8+ and CD4+ responses was reported.

For this clone: Its antigen is not identified.

The rearrangement links TRBV3-1 (or the pseudogene TRBV3-2) to TRBJ2-7, with 7 bases aligning to TRBD1. The starting material was peripheral blood, obtained in a trial of Ad26.COV2.S vaccine versus placebo. The origin of this receptor is a person between 18 and 65 years old who received the Ad26.COV2.S COVID-19 vaccine or a placebo. This chain's CDR3 is CASSQERDSLKRYF. In DNA, the CDR3 is TGTGCCAGCAGCCAAGAAAGGGACAGCCTGAAACGGTACTTC.